The 28 T cell receptor beta chains presented below share a single source sample, sequenced in a study of shared T cell receptors in the human thymus. The table came from immunoSEQ multiplex PCR; TCRdb's copy has only in-frame clones and leaves some out. The sample consists of about 400,000 clones, approximately 95% of them appearing once. The sample comprised thymocytes. All receptors derive from a human donor.

The chain recombines TRBV7-2 with TRBJ2-6; TRBD1 aligns across 7 bases. CDR3 length: 19 residues. The trim removed 4 bases at V and 0 bases at J, leaving 12 bases unmatched. Germline CDR1 SGHTA, CDR2 FQGNSA. CDR3 residues: CASSSRQGPISSGANVLTF. CDR3 in DNA: TGTGCCAGCAGCTCAAGACAGGGCCCTATATCCTCTGGGGCCAACGTCCTGACTTTC.

The gene calls are TRBV6-5 and TRBJ2-2; 11 bases align to TRBD2. The CDR3 is made up of 15 amino acids. Germline-derived CDR1 and CDR2 are MNHEY and SVGAGI. Unmatched junction bases numbered 4, after V lost 4 bases and J lost 6 bases. The CDR3 is CASSSGTSGSGELFF. The DNA of the CDR3 is TGTGCCAGCAGTTCCGGGACTAGCGGCTCCGGGGAGCTGTTTTTT.

The chain has TRBV7-8 and TRBJ2-1; the D gene is possibly TRBD2 (5 bases). The CDR3 loop spans 13 amino acids. Per germline, CDR1 SGHVS and CDR2 FQNEAQ. Trimming pared 5 bases from V and 6 bases from J, leaving 11 bases between. CDR3 protein: CASSPASCNEQFF. CDR3 in DNA: TGTGCCAGCAGCCCCGCTAGCTGCAATGAGCAGTTCTTC.

The chain uses TRBV19 and TRBJ2-5; 9 nucleotides agree with TRBD1. Germline V CDR1 and CDR2: LNHDA, SQIVND (reference sequence). Trimming at V came to 4 bases and at J to 6 bases, leaving 6 bases not matched to a gene. CDR3 size: 14 residues. CDR3 bases: TGTGCCAGTAGTACCTCACAGGGGGCGAAGACCCAGTACTTC. Its translation: CASSTSQGAKTQYF.

This rearrangement joins TRBV15 to TRBJ2-2, with D uncertain. V dropped 1 base and J dropped 1 base, with 10 bases sitting between them. This CDR3 has 16 residues. Germline CDR1 reads LNHNV; CDR2 reads YYDKDF (reference sequence). CDR3 DNA: TGTGCCACCAGCAGAGTATGGGATCTGAACACCGGGGAGCTGTTTTTT. This codes for CATSRVWDLNTGELFF.

The V and J genes are TRBV29-1 and TRBJ2-1; 10 bases fit TRBD2. The CDR3 runs 15 residues. Germline values: CDR1 SQVTM, CDR2 ANQGSEA. V lost 0 bases, J lost 15 bases, and 14 bases stayed unmatched. CDR3 amino acids: CSVEDIRGSGRPRFF. As DNA, the CDR3 is TGCAGCGTTGAAGATATTCGGGGTAGCGGGAGGCCACGGTTCTTC.

This clone was detected a few times. This sequence joins TRBV7-3 and TRBJ2-2, with D hard to call. The germline V and J ends were trimmed by 7 bases and 1 base, with 7 bases remaining between them. The CDR3 extends over 13 amino acids. CDR1 SGHTA and CDR2 FQGTGA come from the germline V gene. CDR3: CASKGMNTGELFF. The CDR3 DNA sequence: TGTGCCAGCAAAGGGATGAACACCGGGGAGCTGTTTTTT.

The CDR3 region has the DNA TGCGCCAGCAGCTTGTCCGGGAGGCTGGACTCCGAGCAGTACTTC. It codes for CASSLSGRLDSEQYF. The chain recombines TRBV5-1 with TRBJ2-7; 7 positions match TRBD2. Germline values: CDR1 SGHRS, CDR2 YFSETQ. This CDR3 has 15 amino acids. The V and J ends lost 1 base and 6 bases, in that order; junction bases with no gene match: 10.

This clone was seen a single time. V gene TRBV27 combines with J gene TRBJ1-1; D is ambiguous. Germline CDR1 reads MNHEY; CDR2 reads SMNVEV (reference sequence). The CDR3 runs to 14 residues. V was clipped by 3 bases and J by 1 base, with 9 bases between them. The CDR3 protein is CASSFDPANTEAFF. CDR3 bases: TGTGCCAGCAGTTTCGATCCGGCGAACACTGAAGCTTTCTTT.

The chain carries TRBV4-1 and TRBJ2-5; D might be TRBD1 or TRBD2, each matching 5 bases. Deletions cut 0 bases from V and 3 bases from J, with 14 bases between. Germline lookup yields CDR1 MGHRA and CDR2 YSYEKL. There are 16 residues in the CDR3. The CDR3: CASSQDLPGREETQYF. CDR3 nucleotides: TGCGCCAGCAGCCAAGATCTGCCAGGGAGAGAAGAGACCCAGTACTTC.

V and J are TRBV18 and TRBJ2-1; D remains ambiguous. The V gene lost 1 base and the J gene lost 3 bases, with 7 bases spanning the gap. In germline, CDR1 is KGHSH, CDR2 LQKENI. The CDR3 has 14 residues. CDR3 sequence: CASSPRVGYNEQFF. The CDR3 DNA sequence: TGTGCCAGCTCACCACGGGTTGGCTACAATGAGCAGTTCTTC. Using reference TRBV18 and TRBJ2-1 for the parts outside the CDR3, the full variable domain is NAGVMQNPRHLVRRRGQEARLRCSPMKGHSHVYWYRQLPEEGLKFMVYLQKENIIDESGMPKERFSAEFPKEGPSILRIQQVVRGDSAAYFCASSPRVGYNEQFFGPGTRLTVL.

This CDR3 is CASSMYSTDTQYF. In DNA, the CDR3 is TGTGCCAGTAGTATGTACAGCACAGATACGCAGTATTTT. The V call is TRBV19, the J call TRBJ2-3; D uncertain. The CDR3 is made up of 13 amino acids. V was pared by 3 bases and J by 0 bases, with 4 bases between. Germline assignment: CDR1 LNHDA and CDR2 SQIVND (reference sequence). Supplemented by reference TRBV19 and TRBJ2-3, the full variable domain reads DGGITQSPKYLFRKEGQNVTLSCEQNLNHDAMYWYRQDPGQGLRLIYYSQIVNDFQKGDIAEGYSVSREKKESFPLTVTSAQKNPTAFYLCASSMYSTDTQYFGPGTRLTVL.

The rearrangement joins TRBV4-3 to TRBJ2-7; D ambiguous. Germline V gene sequence: CDR1 LGHNA, CDR2 YSLEER. CDR3 length equals 16 residues. V dropped 1 base and J dropped 7 bases, with 20 bases sitting between them. CDR3 sequence (DNA): TGCGCCAGCAGCCAAGGACACCCCTTGAGCGACCTAGAGCAGTACTTC. Protein sequence: CASSQGHPLSDLEQYF.

This clone came up once. This rearrangement joins TRBV15 to TRBJ2-2; D might be TRBD1 (6 bases). Trimming pared 3 bases from V and 0 bases from J, leaving 14 bases between. This CDR3 is 17 amino acids long. Per the germline V gene, CDR1 is LNHNV and CDR2 is YYDKDF (reference sequence). CDR3 amino acids: CATSSHGTPANTGELFF. The CDR3, as DNA: TGTGCCACCAGCAGTCACGGGACACCGGCGAACACCGGGGAGCTGTTTTTT.

The chain joins TRBV27 to TRBJ2-5, with D perhaps TRBD2 (5 bases). Germline V gene sequence: CDR1 MNHEY, CDR2 SMNVEV (reference sequence). This CDR3 has 13 residues. V was cut by 2 bases and J by 2 bases, with 6 bases left in between. The CDR3 bases are TGTGCCAGCAGTTTAACTAGTCAAGAGACCCAGTACTTC. This sequence encodes CASSLTSQETQYF.

The chain employs TRBV28 and TRBJ1-2, with TRBD1 matching 10 bases. CDR3 length: 14 amino acids. The junction had 6 bases not matched to a gene; V was cut back by 6 bases and J by 5 bases. CDR1 and CDR2 from the germline V gene are MDHEN and SYDVKM. This CDR3 reads CASSLTGGKYGYTF. The CDR3 DNA sequence: TGTGCCAGCAGCTTGACAGGGGGCAAGTATGGCTACACCTTC.

The rearrangement uses TRBV2 and TRBJ2-5; the match to TRBD1 covers 8 bases. Germline lookup yields CDR1 SNHLY and CDR2 FYNNEI. CDR3 length: 16 residues. J gave up 5 bases and V 4 bases, and 12 bases lay outside the gene matches. The CDR3 coding sequence is TGTGCCAGCAGTGTCCGACAGGGGCGGGTGGGGGAGACCCAGTACTTC. Protein product: CASSVRQGRVGETQYF. Full variable domain (outside the CDR3, taken from reference TRBV2 and TRBJ2-5): EPEVTQTPSHQVTQMGQEVILRCVPISNHLYFYWYRQILGQKVEFLVSFYNNEISEKSEIFDDQFSVERPDGSNFTLKIRSTKLEDSAMYFCASSVRQGRVGETQYFGPGTRLLVL.

V gene TRBV28 combines with J gene TRBJ2-5; D remains ambiguous. TRBJ2-7 matches the DNA end more closely, so the J call is doubtful. Germline V gene lookup returns CDR1 MDHEN and CDR2 SYDVKM. This CDR3 has 12 residues. The CDR3 DNA is TGTGCCAGCAGTTTATTAGGGAACGAGCAGTACTTC. The encoded protein is CASSLLGNEQYF.

Details on this clone: The same CDR3 is also encoded by other DNA sequences in this sample. The CDR3 DNA sequence: TGTGCCTGGAGTGTACTACTAGACAGGTTAAGCTCCTACGAGCAGTACTTC. It encodes CAWSVLLDRLSSYEQYF. V and J are TRBV30 and TRBJ2-7; maybe TRBD1 (6 bases). Germline V CDR1 and CDR2: GTSNPN, SVGIG (reference sequence). The CDR3 covers 17 residues. The V end lost 0 bases, the J end lost 0 bases, and 18 bases lay between the germline ends.

The rearrangement joins TRBV28 to TRBJ2-5, with 9 bases matching TRBD2. The V gene's germline CDR1 is MDHEN and CDR2 SYDVKM. The CDR3 extends over 19 amino acids. Unmatched junction bases numbered 16, after V lost 3 bases and J lost 2 bases. CDR3 loop: CASSFPEGGTSFSQETQYF. The CDR3 DNA reads TGTGCCAGCAGTTTTCCCGAGGGCGGGACTAGCTTTTCACAAGAGACCCAGTACTTC.

This clone was observed a single time. The chain joins TRBV28 to TRBJ2-1; D is unresolved. Trimming shortened V by 7 bases and J by 4 bases, and 11 bases separated the two germline ends. Germline V lookup: CDR1 MDHEN, CDR2 SYDVKM. The CDR3 loop spans 13 amino acids. CDR3 nucleotide sequence: TGTGCCAGCACCACCATCGGGTACAATGAGCAGTTCTTC. Amino acid sequence: CASTTIGYNEQFF.

This chain uses TRBV28 with TRBJ2-7, with 7 bases lining up with TRBD1. Unmatched junction bases numbered 13, after V lost 2 bases and J lost 0 bases. Per germline, CDR1 MDHEN and CDR2 SYDVKM. CDR3 length equals 18 residues. The CDR3 DNA reads TGTGCCAGCAGTTTAACCCGGGACAGTAATATCCTCTCCTACGAGCAGTACTTC. Amino acid sequence: CASSLTRDSNILSYEQYF.

The CDR3 DNA follows: TGTGCCAGCAGTCCCCACCTTGATGTACCTCAGGGGAATCAGCCCCAGCATTTT. Translating gives CASSPHLDVPQGNQPQHF. The V call is TRBV28, the J call TRBJ1-5, with a weak D call TRBD1 (6 bases). The germline V and J ends were trimmed by 5 bases and 4 bases, with 24 bases remaining between them. CDR3 size: 18 residues. CDR1 is MDHEN and CDR2 is SYDVKM in the germline V gene.

CDR3 nucleotide sequence: TGTGCCATCGAATGGAAGGACCCCTCTGGAAACACCATATATTTT. Translating gives CAIEWKDPSGNTIYF. The chain is built from TRBV10-3 and TRBJ1-3; D gene ambiguous. Trimming stripped 8 bases from V and 0 bases from J, with 14 bases between. Germline V gives CDR1 ENHRY, CDR2 SYGVKD. The length of the CDR3 is 15 residues.

This sequence joins TRBV11-2 and TRBJ2-7; D is undetermined. Germline V gene data show CDR1 as SGHAT and CDR2 as FQNNGV. The CDR3 covers 11 residues. Trimming removed 2 bases from V and 5 bases from J, with 4 bases in between. CDR3 protein: CASSLKDEQYF. The CDR3 DNA sequence: TGTGCCAGCAGCTTAAAGGACGAGCAGTACTTC.

V usage is TRBV28 and J usage is TRBJ1-1; possibly TRBD1 for D (6 bases). CDR1 is MDHEN, CDR2 SYDVKM, per germline. The CDR3 is 14 residues long. V was clipped by 8 bases and J by 4 bases, with 17 bases between them. The CDR3 region has the DNA TGTGCCAGCCTTCACCGGGGGGGGGCCACTGAAGCTTTCTTT. Translation gives CASLHRGGATEAFF.

The CDR3 here is CASRDRVYSPLHF. DNA for the CDR3: TGTGCCAGCCGGGACAGGGTTTATTCACCCCTCCACTTT. The chain employs TRBV14 and TRBJ1-6, with 9 bases fitting TRBD1. CDR3 length equals 13 residues. Trimming at V came to 8 bases and at J to 8 bases, leaving 4 bases not matched to a gene. Germline values: CDR1 SGHDN, CDR2 FVKESK.

The gene calls are TRBV7-2 and TRBJ1-5, with D perhaps matching TRBD1 (5 bases). V was cut by 3 bases and J by 5 bases, with 8 bases left in between. This CDR3 contains 13 residues. Germline CDR1 reads SGHTA; CDR2 reads FQGNSA. CDR3 nucleotides: TGTGCCAGCAGCTTGATAGGGGATCAGCCCCAGCATTTT. This translates into CASSLIGDQPQHF.